This T cell receptor (beta chain) was obtained from a study of blood T cell repertoires in COVID-19. Study-wide context: The United States, Italy and Spain supplied acute and convalescent COVID-19 samples. PBMCs, B-cell-depleted T cells, or T cells provided the cDNA or gDNA that made up the material.

A single count supports this clone. Clinical histories supplied by participants themselves formed the basis of cohort assignment. There are 15 residues in the CDR3. Germline-derived CDR1 and CDR2 are SGHTA and FQGNSA. The V and J ends lost 1 base and 0 bases respectively, with 8 bases between them. Study processing details: Amplification from reference gene primers served as the basis for estimated nucleated cell counts. Clones were read by immunoSEQ multiplex PCR, and TCRdb kept only the in-frame ones, dropping some. D and trimming come from the DNA, and the V and J calls and clone size come from that table. The sample consists of 260,000 or so clones, approximately 88% of them appearing once.

The source of this sequence is a woman aged 25 to 45 with acute COVID-19. V gene TRBV7-2 combines with J gene TRBJ2-3; tentative D call: TRBD1 (5 bases). The sequenced sample consisted of PBMCs or T cells enriched from blood (not recorded which). CDR3 sequence reads: CASSLGQTSTDTQYF. The CDR3, as DNA: TGTGCCAGCAGCTTAGGACAGACTAGCACAGATACGCAGTATTTT.